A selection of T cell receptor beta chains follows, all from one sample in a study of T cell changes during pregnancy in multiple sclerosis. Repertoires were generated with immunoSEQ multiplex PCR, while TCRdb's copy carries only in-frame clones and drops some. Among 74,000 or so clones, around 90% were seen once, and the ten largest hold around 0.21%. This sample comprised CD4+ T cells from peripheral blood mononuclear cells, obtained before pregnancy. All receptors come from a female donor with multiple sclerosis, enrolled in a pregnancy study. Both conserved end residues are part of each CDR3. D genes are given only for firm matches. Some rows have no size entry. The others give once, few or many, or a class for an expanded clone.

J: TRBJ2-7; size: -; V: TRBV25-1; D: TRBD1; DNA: TGTGCCACCCCCCCCGACAGGGGGCACGAGCAGTACTTC; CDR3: CATPPDRGHEQYF
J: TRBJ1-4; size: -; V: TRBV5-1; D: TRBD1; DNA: TGCGCCAGCAGAGAGGGACAGGATAATGAAAAACTGTTTTTT; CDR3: CASREGQDNEKLFF
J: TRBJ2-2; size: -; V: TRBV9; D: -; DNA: TGTGCCAGCAGCGTTACCGGGACACTGAACACCGGGGAGCTGTTTTTT; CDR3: CASSVTGTLNTGELFF
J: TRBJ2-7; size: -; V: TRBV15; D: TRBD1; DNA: TGTGCCACCAGCAGAGATGCGACAGGGTCAGGCGAGCAGTACTTC; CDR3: CATSRDATGSGEQYF
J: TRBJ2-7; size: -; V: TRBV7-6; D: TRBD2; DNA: TGTGCCAGCAGCTTAAGGGAGGCTAGCGGGGCAACCTACGAGCAGTACTTC; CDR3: CASSLREASGATYEQYF
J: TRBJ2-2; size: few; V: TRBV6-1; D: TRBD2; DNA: TGTGCCAGCAGGGTAGCGGGAGGGTCCACCGGGGAGCTGTTTTTT; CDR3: CASRVAGGSTGELFF
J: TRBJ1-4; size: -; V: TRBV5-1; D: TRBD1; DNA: TGCGCCAGCAGCCTGGGACAGGGGATAGGAAAACTGTTTTTT; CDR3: CASSLGQGIGKLFF
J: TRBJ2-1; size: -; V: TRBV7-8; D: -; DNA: TGTGCCAGCAGCCCGAGGGTCGGGAATGAGCAGTTCTTC; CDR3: CASSPRVGNEQFF
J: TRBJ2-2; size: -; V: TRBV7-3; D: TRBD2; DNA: TGTGCCAGCAGCTTGAGCGGGACCCCCGGGGAGCTGTTTTTT; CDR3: CASSLSGTPGELFF
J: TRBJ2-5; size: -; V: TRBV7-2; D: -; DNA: TGTGCCAGCAGCTTAGTGGGGCGGGGGCGCGAGACCCAGTACTTC; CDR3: CASSLVGRGRETQYF
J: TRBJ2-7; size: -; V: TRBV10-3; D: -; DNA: TGTGCCATCAGTGACCCCCTACAGGGAAAGGGGGTTGACTCCTACGAGCAGTACTTC; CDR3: CAISDPLQGKGVDSYEQYF
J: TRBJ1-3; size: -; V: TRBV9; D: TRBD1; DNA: TGTGCCAGCAGCGCCGGGACAGGGGAAGGAAACACCATATATTTT; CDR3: CASSAGTGEGNTIYF
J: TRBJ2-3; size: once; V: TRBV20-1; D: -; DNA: TGCAGTGCGCCAGGATGGGATACGCAGTATTTT; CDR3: CSAPGWDTQYF
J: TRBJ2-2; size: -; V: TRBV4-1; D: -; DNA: TGCGCCAGCAGCCAAGAGATTCTGGGGGCAATGAACACCGGGGAGCTGTTTTTT; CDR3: CASSQEILGAMNTGELFF
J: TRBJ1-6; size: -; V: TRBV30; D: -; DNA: TGTGCCTGGAGTGGGGCCCTTGATAATTCACCCCTCCACTTT; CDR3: CAWSGALDNSPLHF
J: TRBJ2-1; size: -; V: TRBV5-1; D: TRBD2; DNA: TGCGCCAGCAGCACTCGGACTAGCGGGAGGACCAACAATGAGCAGTTCTTC; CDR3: CASSTRTSGRTNNEQFF
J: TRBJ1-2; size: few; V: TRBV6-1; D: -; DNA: TGTGCCAGCAGTGAAGGGCACGAGGTCTTC; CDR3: CASSEGHEVF
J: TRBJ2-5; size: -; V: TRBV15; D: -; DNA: TGTGCCACCAGCAGACACCGGGACTACCAAGAGACCCAGTACTTC; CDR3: CATSRHRDYQETQYF
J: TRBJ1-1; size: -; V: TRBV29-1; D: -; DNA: TGCAGCGTTGCCTTAAAGGGAGGAAACACTGAAGCTTTCTTT; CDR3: CSVALKGGNTEAFF
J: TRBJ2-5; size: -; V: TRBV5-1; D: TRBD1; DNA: TGCGCCAGCAGCTTGAAGGGTGGACAGGGACAGACCCAGTACTTC; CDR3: CASSLKGGQGQTQYF
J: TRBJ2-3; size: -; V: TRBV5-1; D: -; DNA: TGCGCCAGCAGCGTTCTCCTTTCGGGGGAGAGGACCACAGATACGCAGTATTTT; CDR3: CASSVLLSGERTTDTQYF
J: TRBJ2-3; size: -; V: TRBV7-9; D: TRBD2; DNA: TGTGCCAGCAGCTTAGAGGCTAGCGGGAGGGCCTCAGATACGCAGTATTTT; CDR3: CASSLEASGRASDTQYF
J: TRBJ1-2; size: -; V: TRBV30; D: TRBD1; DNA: TGTGCCTGGAGTTTTAGGCCTTTCGGGACAGATAACTATGGCTACACCTTC; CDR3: CAWSFRPFGTDNYGYTF
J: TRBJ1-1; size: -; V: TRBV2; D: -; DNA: TGTGCCTTCAGCGTAAGAATGAACACTGAAGCTTTCTTT; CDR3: CAFSVRMNTEAFF
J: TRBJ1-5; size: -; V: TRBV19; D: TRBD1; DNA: TGTGCCAGTAAGGAGGGGGCAAGCAATCAGCCCCAGCATTTT; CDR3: CASKEGASNQPQHF
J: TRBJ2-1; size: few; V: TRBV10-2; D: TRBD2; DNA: TGCGCCAGCAGTTCACAGGGACTAGCGGGAGGAAATGAGCAGTTCTTC; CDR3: CASSSQGLAGGNEQFF
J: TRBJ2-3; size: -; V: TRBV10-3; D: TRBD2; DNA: TGTGCCATCAGTGAGACCCTAGCGGGGGGAGATACGCAGTATTTT; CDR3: CAISETLAGGDTQYF
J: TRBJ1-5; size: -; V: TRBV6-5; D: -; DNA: TGTGCCAGCAAGGCAGGGTTGGGGCCCCAGCATTTT; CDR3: CASKAGLGPQHF
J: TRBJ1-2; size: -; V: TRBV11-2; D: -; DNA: TGTGCCAGCAGCGTAGAGGAGAGTCTTGGCTACACCTTC; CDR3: CASSVEESLGYTF
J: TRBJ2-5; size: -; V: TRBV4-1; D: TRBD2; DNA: TGCGCCAGCAGCGGAGCGGGGGGGCCTGGGCAAGAGACCCAGTACTTC; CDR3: CASSGAGGPGQETQYF
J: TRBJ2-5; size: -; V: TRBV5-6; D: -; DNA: TGTGCCAGCAGCTTCCCCTCTCGGTACCAAGAGACCCAGTACTTC; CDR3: CASSFPSRYQETQYF
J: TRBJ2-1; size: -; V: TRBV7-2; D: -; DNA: TGTGCCAGCAGCTTACTGCGGAGTGCTACTAATGAGCAGTTCTTC; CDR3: CASSLLRSATNEQFF
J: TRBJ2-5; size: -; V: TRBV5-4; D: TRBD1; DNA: TGTGCCAGCAGCTTGACAGGGGGAGAGACCCAGTACTTC; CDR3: CASSLTGGETQYF
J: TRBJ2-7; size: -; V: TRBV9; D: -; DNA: TGTGCCAGCAGCGTAGGGGGACAAACTTTATACGAGCAGTACTTC; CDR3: CASSVGGQTLYEQYF
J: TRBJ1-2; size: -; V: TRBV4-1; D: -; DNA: TGCGCCAGCAGCCCAGGGAGGGTAGGAGCTAACTATGGCTACACCTTC; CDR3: CASSPGRVGANYGYTF
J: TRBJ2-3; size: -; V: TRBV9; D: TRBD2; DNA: TGTGCCAGCAGCGTCGGGACTAGCGCCCACACAGATACGCAGTATTTT; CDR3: CASSVGTSAHTDTQYF
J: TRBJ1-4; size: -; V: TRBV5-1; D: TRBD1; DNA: TGCGCCAGCAGCTTGATGGGACAGGGGAATGAAAAACTGTTTTTT; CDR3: CASSLMGQGNEKLFF
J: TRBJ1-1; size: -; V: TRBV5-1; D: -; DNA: TGCGCCAGCAGCCGGGGTGGCCAGGTCGTCCCAGTTAGTTGGGGAGCTTTCTTT; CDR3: CASSRGGQVVPVSWGAFF
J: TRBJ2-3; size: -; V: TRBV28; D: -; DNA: TGTGCCACCCTTAGCATATATACGCAGTATTTT; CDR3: CATLSIYTQYF
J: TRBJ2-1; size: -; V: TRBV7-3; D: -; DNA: TGTGCCAGCAGCTTAACGGGCACGCCAGGGGATGAGCAGTTCTTC; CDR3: CASSLTGTPGDEQFF
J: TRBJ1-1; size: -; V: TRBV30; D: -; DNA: TGTGCCTGGACAGGGAGGGTAAGAGAAGCTTTCTTT; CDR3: CAWTGRVREAFF
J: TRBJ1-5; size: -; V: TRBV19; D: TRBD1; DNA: TGTGCCAGTAGTGCGAACGACAGGGGCACTCAGCCCCAGCATTTT; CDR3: CASSANDRGTQPQHF
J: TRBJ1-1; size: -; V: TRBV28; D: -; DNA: TGTGCCAGCAGTTACTCAACTAACACTGAAGCTTTCTTT; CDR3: CASSYSTNTEAFF
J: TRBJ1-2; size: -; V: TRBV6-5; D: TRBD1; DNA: TGTGCCAGCAGCTTAACAGGGGGCCTCTATGGCTACACCTTC; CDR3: CASSLTGGLYGYTF
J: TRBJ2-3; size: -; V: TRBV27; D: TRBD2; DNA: TGTGCCAGCAGTCCCAGTCCGCGGGGGAGTGGCACAGATACGCAGTATTTT; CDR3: CASSPSPRGSGTDTQYF
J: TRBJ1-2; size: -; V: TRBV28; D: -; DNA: TGTGCCAGCAGCCCCTTCCGGGGGGCCCCTAACTATGGCTACACCTTC; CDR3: CASSPFRGAPNYGYTF
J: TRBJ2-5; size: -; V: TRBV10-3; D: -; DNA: TGTGCCATCAGTGAGTCGACGGGGGTAGAGACCCAGTACTTC; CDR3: CAISESTGVETQYF
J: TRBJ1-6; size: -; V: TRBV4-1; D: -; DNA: TGCGCCAGCAGCCAAGATCGGGGGGCGGCTCTAAATAATTCACCCCTCCACTTT; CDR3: CASSQDRGAALNNSPLHF
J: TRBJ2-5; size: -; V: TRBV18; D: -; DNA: TGTGCCAGCTCACCAGGAGGGGTCGAGACCCAGTACTTC; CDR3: CASSPGGVETQYF
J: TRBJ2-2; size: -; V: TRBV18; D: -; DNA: TGTGCCAGCTCACCACCGGGAGCGCGGGACGGGGAGCTGTTTTTT; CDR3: CASSPPGARDGELFF
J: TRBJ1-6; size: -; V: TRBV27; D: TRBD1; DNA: TGTGCCAGCAGGGGACAGGGGGCTGCGGTGGATTCACCCCTCCACTTT; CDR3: CASRGQGAAVDSPLHF
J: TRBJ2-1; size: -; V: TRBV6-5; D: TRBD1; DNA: TGTGCCAGCAGAGGACAGGGAGGTGAGCAGTTCTTC; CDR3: CASRGQGGEQFF
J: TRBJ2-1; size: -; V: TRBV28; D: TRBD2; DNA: TGTGCCAGCAGTTCAAATCCACCGACTAGCGACTACAATGAGCAGTTCTTC; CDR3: CASSSNPPTSDYNEQFF
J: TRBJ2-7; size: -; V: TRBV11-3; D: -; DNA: TGTGCCAGCAGCTTCGGCGGGAACGAGCAGTACTTC; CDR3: CASSFGGNEQYF
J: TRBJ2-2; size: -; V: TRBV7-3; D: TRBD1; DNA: TGTGCCAGCAGCCCCTTAACAGGGGGCGACACCGGGGAGCTGTTTTTT; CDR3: CASSPLTGGDTGELFF
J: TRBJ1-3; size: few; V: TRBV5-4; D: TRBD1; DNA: TGTGCCAGCAGCTTGGACAGGGGACGAGGAAACACCATATATTTT; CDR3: CASSLDRGRGNTIYF
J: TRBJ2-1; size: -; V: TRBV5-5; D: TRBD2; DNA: TGTGCCAGCAGCTTGTCGGGACTAGCGGGTGAACTGGGTCTCTACAATGAGCAGTTCTTC; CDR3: CASSLSGLAGELGLYNEQFF
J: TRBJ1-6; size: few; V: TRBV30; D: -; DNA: TGTGCCTGGAGTGTCCGGACAGAGTCACCCCTCCACTTT; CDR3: CAWSVRTESPLHF
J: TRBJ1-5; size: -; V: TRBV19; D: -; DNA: TGTGCCAGTAGTAGGAGCAATAACAATCAGCCCCAGCATTTT; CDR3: CASSRSNNNQPQHF